The rows below give T cell receptor beta chains drawn from one sample of a study of cytomegalovirus exposure and HLA in healthy donors. Sequencing was performed with immunoSEQ multiplex PCR; in TCRdb, only in-frame clones are kept and a portion is missing. The repertoire holds more than 100,000 clones, around 82% seen once, with under 13% in the top ten. Sequencing input: PBMCs. These TCRs come from a woman between 18 and 30 years old in good health and CMV-seropositive. Each CDR3 is given with its conserved first and last residue. Each record gives: V gene, clone size, D gene, J gene, CDR3 DNA, CDR3 protein. A D gene is named only where the DNA matches it firmly. Size values are once, few and many counts, or a class for expanded clones, and some rows have none.

TRBV13	.	.	TRBJ2-3	TGTGCCAGCAGCTTAAGGAGCGGGAGCACAGATACGCAGTATTTT	CASSLRSGSTDTQYF
TRBV7-9	.	TRBD1	TRBJ1-1	TGTGCCAGCAGCCACCGACAGGGAGTTTTAAACACTGAAGCTTTCTTT	CASSHRQGVLNTEAFF
TRBV18	.	TRBD1	TRBJ1-1	TGTGCCAGCAACAGGGGGCGAGGTATGAACACTGAAGCTTTCTTT	CASNRGRGMNTEAFF
TRBV7-2	.	TRBD2	TRBJ2-5	TGTGCCAGCAGCTCAAGAGGACCGGGGGGTCGACAAGAGACCCAGTACTTC	CASSSRGPGGRQETQYF
TRBV5-5	.	TRBD1	TRBJ2-4	TGTGCCAGCAGCTCCTACTTTACCCGGGACAGGGACATTCAGTACTTC	CASSSYFTRDRDIQYF
TRBV7-2	.	.	TRBJ2-7	TGTGCCAGCAGCTTAAATCCAGGTCACTCCTACGAGCAGTACTTC	CASSLNPGHSYEQYF
TRBV29-1	.	TRBD1	TRBJ2-7	TGCAGCGTTGAAGATCCTCAACAGGGGATGTACGAGCAGTACTTC	CSVEDPQQGMYEQYF
TRBV19	.	TRBD2	TRBJ2-1	TGTGCCAGTATGTGGCGGGGGGGCGGCAATGAGCAGTTCTTC	CASMWRGGGNEQFF
TRBV13	.	.	TRBJ2-3	TGTGCCAGCACAAGGGACTTTTCTGGGGAGACGCAGTATTTT	CASTRDFSGETQYF
TRBV7-6	.	TRBD2	TRBJ2-7	TGTGCCAGCAGCTCCCGGGGGACTACGGCCTACGAGCAGTACTTC	CASSSRGTTAYEQYF
TRBV28	once	TRBD1	TRBJ1-2	TGTGCCAGCAGTGGATCGGGACAGGAGCACTATGGCTACACCTTC	CASSGSGQEHYGYTF
TRBV27	few	TRBD1	TRBJ2-1	TGTGCCAGCAGTTTACGGGGACAGCCTAATGAGCAGTTCTTC	CASSLRGQPNEQFF
TRBV7-9	.	TRBD1	TRBJ1-1	TGTGCCAGCTTTTTAGCGACAGGGAAGGGCACTGAAGCTTTCTTT	CASFLATGKGTEAFF
TRBV9	.	TRBD1	TRBJ2-1	TGTGCCAGCGGGGGCAGGGGGTCTTCCTCCTACAATGAGCAGTTCTTC	CASGGRGSSSYNEQFF
TRBV11-2	.	TRBD1	TRBJ2-3	TGTGCCAGCAGCTTAGATGGGACAGCAACAGATACGCAGTATTTT	CASSLDGTATDTQYF
TRBV7-2	.	.	TRBJ2-7	TGTGCCAGCAGCGCTGGGGCTTACGAGCAGTACTTC	CASSAGAYEQYF
TRBV27	once	TRBD1	TRBJ1-5	TGTGCCAGCAGTCCCTACGGGACAGCGTTCCAGCCCCAGCATTTT	CASSPYGTAFQPQHF
TRBV12-5	.	TRBD1	TRBJ2-7	TGTGCTAGTGGACAGGGGTTCGAGCAGTACTTC	CASGQGFEQYF
TRBV5-6	.	.	TRBJ1-1	TGTGCCAGCAGCTCCAGACTGCTAATCCCCATGAACACTGAAGCTTTCTTT	CASSSRLLIPMNTEAFF
TRBV5-6	.	.	TRBJ1-3	TGTGCCAGCAGCTTGGTAGACGGGGGGCCCGGAAACACCATATATTTT	CASSLVDGGPGNTIYF
TRBV7-8	once	TRBD1	TRBJ2-1	TGTGCCAGCAGCACGCCGGGACAGGGAATCACCAATGAGCAGTTCTTC	CASSTPGQGITNEQFF
TRBV7-2	.	.	TRBJ2-7	TGTGCCAGCAGCCTCATCCCCGGGAGCTACGAGCAGTACTTC	CASSLIPGSYEQYF
TRBV7-9	.	.	TRBJ1-2	TGTGCCAGCAGCTCCCCGGACGGGACATACGCTAACTATGGCTACACCTTC	CASSSPDGTYANYGYTF
TRBV6-5	.	.	TRBJ1-1	TGTGCCAGCAGTCACCACAGAGTAAAGAACACTGAAGCTTTCTTT	CASSHHRVKNTEAFF
TRBV5-4	.	TRBD2	TRBJ2-5	TGTGCCAGCAGCTTGGTTCTAGCGGGGCGAGAGACCCAGTACTTC	CASSLVLAGRETQYF
TRBV2	once	.	TRBJ2-5	TGTGCCAGCAGGCGAGGAGCGCGGTTCCAAGAGACCCAGTACTTC	CASRRGARFQETQYF
TRBV5-1	.	.	TRBJ1-1	TGCGCCAGCAGTAAGGGACATAGAAAGATAATGAACACTGAAGCTTTCTTT	CASSKGHRKIMNTEAFF
TRBV12-5	.	TRBD2	TRBJ2-3	TGTGCTAGTGGAATGGCCGGGACTAGCGGGTTTCTTCCGTATTTT	CASGMAGTSGFLPYF
TRBV7-6	.	.	TRBJ2-5	TGTGCCAGCAGCGGCGGCAGGGAGGTGGAGACCCAGTACTTC	CASSGGREVETQYF
TRBV4-2	few	TRBD1	TRBJ1-4	TGTGCCAGCAGCCAGGGTACAGGGGCAACTAATGAAAAACTGTTTTTT	CASSQGTGATNEKLFF
TRBV7-8	.	TRBD1	TRBJ2-7	TGTGCCAGCAGCTGGAGGACAGGGGGCCCATACGAGCAGTACTTC	CASSWRTGGPYEQYF
TRBV18	.	.	TRBJ2-5	TGTGCCAGCTCACTTCGACAGAAAGAGACCCAGTACTTC	CASSLRQKETQYF
TRBV19	.	.	TRBJ1-4	TGTGCCAGTAGTATCTTCCAGGGGAATAATGAAAAACTGTTTTTT	CASSIFQGNNEKLFF
TRBV10-3	.	TRBD2	TRBJ2-7	TGTGCCATCAGTGATATAAGGACTAGCGACTCCTACGAGCAGTACTTC	CAISDIRTSDSYEQYF
TRBV2	few	.	TRBJ2-7	TGTGCCAGCAGTGAATTGGAGTCCTACGAGCAGTACTTC	CASSELESYEQYF